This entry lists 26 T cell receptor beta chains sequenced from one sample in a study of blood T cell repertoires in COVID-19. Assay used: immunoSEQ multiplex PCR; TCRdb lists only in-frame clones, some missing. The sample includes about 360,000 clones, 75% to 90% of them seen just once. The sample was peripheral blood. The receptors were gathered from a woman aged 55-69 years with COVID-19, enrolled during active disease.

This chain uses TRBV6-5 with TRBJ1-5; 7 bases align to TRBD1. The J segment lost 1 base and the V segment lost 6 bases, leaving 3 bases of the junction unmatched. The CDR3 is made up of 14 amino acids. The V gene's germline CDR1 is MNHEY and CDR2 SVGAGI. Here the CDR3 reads CASRTGLSNQPQHF. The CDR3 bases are TGTGCCAGCAGGACAGGGTTAAGCAATCAGCCCCAGCATTTT.

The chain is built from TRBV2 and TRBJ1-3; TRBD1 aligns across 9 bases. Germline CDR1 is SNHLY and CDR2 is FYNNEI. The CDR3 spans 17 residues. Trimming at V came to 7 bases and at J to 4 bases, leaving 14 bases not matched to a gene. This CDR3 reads CASMKRTGQGKGNTIYF. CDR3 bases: TGTGCCAGCATGAAAAGAACCGGACAGGGGAAAGGAAACACCATATATTTT.

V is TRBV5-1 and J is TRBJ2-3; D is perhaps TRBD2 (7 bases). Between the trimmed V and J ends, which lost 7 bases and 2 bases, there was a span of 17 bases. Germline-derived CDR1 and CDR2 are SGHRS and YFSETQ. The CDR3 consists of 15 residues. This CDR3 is CASHWGGLDTDTQYF. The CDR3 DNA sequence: TGCGCCAGCCACTGGGGGGGGCTTGACACAGATACGCAGTATTTT.

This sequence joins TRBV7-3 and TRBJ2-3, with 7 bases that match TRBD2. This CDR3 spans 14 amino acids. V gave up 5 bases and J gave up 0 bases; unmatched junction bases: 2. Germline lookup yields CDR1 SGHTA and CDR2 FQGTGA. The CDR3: CASSLSGSTDTQYF. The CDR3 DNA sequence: TGTGCCAGCAGCCTTAGCGGGAGCACAGATACGCAGTATTTT. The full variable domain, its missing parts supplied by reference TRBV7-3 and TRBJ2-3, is GAGVSQTPSNKVTEKGKYVELRCDPISGHTALYWYRQSLGQGPEFLIYFQGTGAADDSGLPNDRFFAVRPEGSVSTLKIQRTERGDSAVYLCASSLSGSTDTQYFGPGTRLTVL.

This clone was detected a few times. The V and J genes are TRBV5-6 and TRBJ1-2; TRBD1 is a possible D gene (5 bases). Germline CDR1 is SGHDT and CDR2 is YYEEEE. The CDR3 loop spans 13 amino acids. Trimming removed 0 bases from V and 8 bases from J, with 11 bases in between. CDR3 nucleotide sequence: TGTGCCAGCAGCTTGGGGCAGGGTGGAGGCTACACCTTC. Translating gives CASSLGQGGGYTF.

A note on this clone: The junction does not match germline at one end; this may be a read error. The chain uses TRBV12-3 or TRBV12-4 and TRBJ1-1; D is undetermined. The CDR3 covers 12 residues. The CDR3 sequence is CASKWMGELAFF. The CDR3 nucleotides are TGTGCAAGCAAATGGATGGGAGAGCTGGCTTTCTTT.

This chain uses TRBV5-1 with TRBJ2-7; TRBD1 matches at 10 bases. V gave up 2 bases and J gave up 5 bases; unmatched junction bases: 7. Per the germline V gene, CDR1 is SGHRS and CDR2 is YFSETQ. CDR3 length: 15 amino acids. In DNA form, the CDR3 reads TGCGCCAGCAGCTTCGTAGGACAGGGGGACGACGAGCAGTACTTC. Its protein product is CASSFVGQGDDEQYF.

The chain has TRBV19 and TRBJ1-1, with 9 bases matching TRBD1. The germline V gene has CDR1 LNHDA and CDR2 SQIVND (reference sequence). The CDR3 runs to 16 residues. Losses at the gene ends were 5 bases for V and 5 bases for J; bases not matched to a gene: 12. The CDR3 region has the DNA TGTGCCAGTAGTCTAGGACAGGGGCCCCGGTGGACTGAAGCTTTCTTT. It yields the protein CASSLGQGPRWTEAFF.

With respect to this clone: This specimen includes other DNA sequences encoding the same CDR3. As DNA, the CDR3 is TGTGCCAGCAGCTCCTTCTACGAGCAGTACTTC. Its translation: CASSSFYEQYF. The chain joins TRBV11-3 to TRBJ2-7; D call uncertain. From germline, CDR1 is SGHNT and CDR2 YENEEA. Trimming left V 4 bases short and J 3 bases short, with 4 bases between. This CDR3 spans 11 amino acids.

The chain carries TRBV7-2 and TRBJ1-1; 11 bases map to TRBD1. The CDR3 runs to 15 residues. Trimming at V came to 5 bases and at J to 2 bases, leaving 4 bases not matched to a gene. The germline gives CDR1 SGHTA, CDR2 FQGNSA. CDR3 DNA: TGTGCCAGCAGCCGGACAGGGGGCGTCAACACTGAAGCTTTCTTT. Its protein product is CASSRTGGVNTEAFF. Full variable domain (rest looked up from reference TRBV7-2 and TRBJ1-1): GAGVSQSPSNKVTEKGKDVELRCDPISGHTALYWYRQSLGQGLEFLIYFQGNSAPDKSGLPSDRFSAERTGGSVSTLTIQRTQQEDSAVYLCASSRTGGVNTEAFFGQGTRLTVV.

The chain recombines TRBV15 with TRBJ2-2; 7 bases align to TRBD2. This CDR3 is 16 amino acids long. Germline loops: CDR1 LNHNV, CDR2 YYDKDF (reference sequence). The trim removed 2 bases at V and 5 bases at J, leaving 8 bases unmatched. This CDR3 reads CATSRRAGVTTGELFF. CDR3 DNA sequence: TGTGCCACCAGCAGAAGGGCGGGGGTCACAACCGGGGAGCTGTTTTTT.

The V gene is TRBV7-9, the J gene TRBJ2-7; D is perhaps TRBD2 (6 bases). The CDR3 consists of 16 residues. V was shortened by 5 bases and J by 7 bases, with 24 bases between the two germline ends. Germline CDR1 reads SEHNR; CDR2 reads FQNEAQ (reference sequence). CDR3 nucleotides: TGTGCCAGCAGCATCCTCTCGGGACTTGCATTAAGGGAGCAGTACTTC. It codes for CASSILSGLALREQYF.

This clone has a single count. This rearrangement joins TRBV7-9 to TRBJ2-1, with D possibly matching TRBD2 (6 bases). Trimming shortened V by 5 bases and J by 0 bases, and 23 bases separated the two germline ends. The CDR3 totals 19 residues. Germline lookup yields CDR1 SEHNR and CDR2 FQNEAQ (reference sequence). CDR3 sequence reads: CASSQPLAPKGGSYNEQFF. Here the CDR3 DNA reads TGTGCCAGCAGCCAGCCACTAGCCCCCAAGGGCGGCTCCTACAATGAGCAGTTCTTC. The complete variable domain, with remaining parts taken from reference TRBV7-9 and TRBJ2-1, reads DTGVSQNPRHKITKRGQNVTFRCDPISEHNRLYWYRQTLGQGPEFLTYFQNEAQLEKSRLLSDRFSAERPKGSFSTLEIQRTEQGDSAMYLCASSQPLAPKGGSYNEQFFGPGTRLTVL.

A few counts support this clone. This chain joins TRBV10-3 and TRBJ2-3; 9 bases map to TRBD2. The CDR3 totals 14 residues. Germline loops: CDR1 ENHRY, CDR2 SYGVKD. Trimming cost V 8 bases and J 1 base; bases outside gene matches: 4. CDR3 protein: CAISAGGGTDTQYF. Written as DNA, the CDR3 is TGTGCCATCTCCGCGGGGGGGGGCACAGATACGCAGTATTTT.

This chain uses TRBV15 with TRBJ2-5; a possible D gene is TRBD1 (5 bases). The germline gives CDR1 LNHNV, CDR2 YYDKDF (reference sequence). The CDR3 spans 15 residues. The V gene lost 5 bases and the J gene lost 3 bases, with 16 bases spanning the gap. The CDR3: CATSLLGRAKETQYF. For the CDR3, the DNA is TGTGCCACCAGCCTTCTTGGCAGGGCAAAAGAGACCCAGTACTTC. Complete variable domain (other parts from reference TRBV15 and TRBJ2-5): DAMVIQNPRYQVTQFGKPVTLSCSQTLNHNVMYWYQQKSSQAPKLLFHYYDKDFNNEADTPDNFQSRRPNTSFCFLDIRSPGLGDTAMYLCATSLLGRAKETQYFGPGTRLLVL.

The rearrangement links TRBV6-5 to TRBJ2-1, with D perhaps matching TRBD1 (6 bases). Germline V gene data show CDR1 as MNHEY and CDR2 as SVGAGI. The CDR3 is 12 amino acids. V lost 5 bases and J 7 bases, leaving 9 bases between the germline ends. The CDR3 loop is CASSTQGNEQFF. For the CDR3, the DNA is TGTGCCAGCAGTACCCAGGGGAATGAGCAGTTCTTC.

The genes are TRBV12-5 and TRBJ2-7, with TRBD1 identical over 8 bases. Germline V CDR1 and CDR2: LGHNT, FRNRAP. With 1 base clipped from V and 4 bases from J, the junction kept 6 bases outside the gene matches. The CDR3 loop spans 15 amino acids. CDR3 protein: CASGLGQGKSYEQYF. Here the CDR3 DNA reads TGTGCTAGTGGTTTGGGACAGGGGAAGTCTTACGAGCAGTACTTC.

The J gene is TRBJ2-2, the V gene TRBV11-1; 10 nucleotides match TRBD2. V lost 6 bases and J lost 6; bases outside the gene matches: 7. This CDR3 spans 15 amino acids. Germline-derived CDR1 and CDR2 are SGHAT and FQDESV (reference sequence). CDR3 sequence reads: CASSLSGGAPGELFF. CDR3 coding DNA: TGTGCCAGCAGTCTCAGCGGGGGGGCCCCCGGGGAGCTGTTTTTT. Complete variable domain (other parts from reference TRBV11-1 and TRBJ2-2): EAEVAQSPRYKITEKSQAVAFWCDPISGHATLYWYRQILGQGPELLVQFQDESVVDDSQLPKDRFSAERLKGVDSTLKIQPAELGDSAMYLCASSLSGGAPGELFFGEGSRLTVL.

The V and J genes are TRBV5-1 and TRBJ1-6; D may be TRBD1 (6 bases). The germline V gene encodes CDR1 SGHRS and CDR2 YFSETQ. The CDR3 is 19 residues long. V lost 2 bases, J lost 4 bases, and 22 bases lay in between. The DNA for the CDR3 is TGCGCCAGCAGCTTCCCGGTGACAGGCGCTCATGGATATAATTCACCCCTCCACTTT. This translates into CASSFPVTGAHGYNSPLHF.

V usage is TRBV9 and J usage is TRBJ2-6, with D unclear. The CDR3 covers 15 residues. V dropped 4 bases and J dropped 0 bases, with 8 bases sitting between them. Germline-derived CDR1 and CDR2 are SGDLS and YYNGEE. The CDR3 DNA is TGTGCCAGCAGCCCTCGTAGCTCTGGGGCCAACGTCCTGACTTTC. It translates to CASSPRSSGANVLTF.

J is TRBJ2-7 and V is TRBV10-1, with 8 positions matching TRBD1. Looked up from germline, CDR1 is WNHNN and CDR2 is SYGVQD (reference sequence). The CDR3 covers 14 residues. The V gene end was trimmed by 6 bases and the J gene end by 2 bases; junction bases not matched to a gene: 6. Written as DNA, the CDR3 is TGCGCCAGCAGCCACAGGGGGAGCCCCTACGAGCAGTACTTC. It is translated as CASSHRGSPYEQYF.

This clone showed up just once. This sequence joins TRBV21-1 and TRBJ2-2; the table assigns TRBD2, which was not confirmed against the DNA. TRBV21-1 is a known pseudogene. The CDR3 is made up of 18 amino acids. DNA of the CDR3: TGTGCCAGCAGCAAAATGGTAGCGGGGGGTCTTAACACCGGGGAGCTGTTTTTT. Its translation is CASSKMVAGGLNTGELFF.

Here the CDR3 reads CASSLESMEYEQYF. In DNA, the CDR3 is TGTGCCAGCAGCCTAGAGTCAATGGAATACGAGCAGTACTTC. V gene TRBV5-4 combines with J gene TRBJ2-7; D is unresolved. CDR3 length: 14 residues. The ends were cut back, 4 bases at V and 4 bases at J, with 15 bases in the middle. CDR1 SGHNT and CDR2 YYREEE come from the germline V gene (reference sequence).

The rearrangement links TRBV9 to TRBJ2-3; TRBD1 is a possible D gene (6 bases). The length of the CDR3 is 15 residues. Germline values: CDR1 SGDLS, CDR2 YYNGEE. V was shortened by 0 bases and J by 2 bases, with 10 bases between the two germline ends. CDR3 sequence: CASSVGWGPTDTQYF. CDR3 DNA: TGTGCCAGCAGCGTAGGGTGGGGGCCCACAGATACGCAGTATTTT.

Here the CDR3 DNA reads TGTGCCAGCACTCCCCGGGACAGTGGAGAGACCCAGTACTTC. This codes for CASTPRDSGETQYF. The genes are TRBV7-9 and TRBJ2-5; 7 bases are a match to TRBD1. The V and J ends lost 7 bases and 4 bases, in that order; junction bases with no gene match: 9. Germline-derived CDR1 and CDR2 are SEHNR and FQNEAQ (reference sequence). The CDR3 has 14 residues.

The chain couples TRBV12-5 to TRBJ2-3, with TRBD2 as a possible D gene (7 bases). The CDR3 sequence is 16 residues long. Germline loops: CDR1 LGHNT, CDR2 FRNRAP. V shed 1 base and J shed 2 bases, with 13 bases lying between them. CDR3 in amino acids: CASGLGGGGATDTQYF. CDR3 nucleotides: TGTGCTAGTGGTTTGGGTGGTGGGGGGGCCACAGATACGCAGTATTTT.